Presented here are 32 T cell receptor beta chains from one specimen sequenced in a study of OX40 agonist ivuxolimab in advanced cancers. The library was prepared using the immunoSEQ multiplex PCR assay. The immuneACCESS repertoire file appears here via TCRdb, limited to in-frame rearrangements. These files lack a portion of the clones; in checked studies, under half of the deficit traces to unresolved V genes, and the cause of the others is not known. Counted in this sample were just over 95,000 clones; around 90% of them appeared once. The leading ten clones occupy roughly 0.16% of the sample. The starting material was CD4+ or CD8+ T cells sorted from blood, obtained in a trial of the OX40 agonist ivuxolimab. These receptors were collected from an adult with an advanced solid tumor such as melanoma, head and neck, liver or kidney cancer.

This clone turned up a few times. The V and J genes are TRBV2 and TRBJ2-7; D tentatively reads TRBD1 or TRBD2 (5 bases each). V lost 9 bases to trimming and J lost 1 base, with 16 bases between them. The CDR3 has 14 amino acids. Germline V lookup: CDR1 SNHLY, CDR2 FYNNEI. CDR3 in amino acids: CASGRDGTSYEQYF. The DNA for the CDR3 is TGTGCCAGTGGCCGGGACGGAACTTCCTACGAGCAGTACTTC.

This chain links TRBV29-1 with TRBJ1-1; D call uncertain. V was cut by 1 base and J by 5 bases, with 11 bases left in between. The CDR3 is 13 residues long. Per germline, CDR1 SQVTM and CDR2 ANQGSEA. The CDR3 sequence is CSVEAEKWTEAFF. The CDR3 bases are TGCAGCGTTGAAGCGGAGAAGTGGACTGAAGCTTTCTTT.

The chain combines TRBV6-1 with TRBJ2-2; 11 bases are shared with TRBD1. V dropped 3 bases and J dropped 7; count of bases not matched to a gene: 13. The length of the CDR3 is 18 residues. Germline V CDR1 and CDR2: MNHNS, SASEGT. The CDR3 is CASSDHSRDRGMVGELFF. In nucleotides, the CDR3 is TGTGCCAGCAGTGACCACTCCCGGGACAGGGGGATGGTCGGGGAGCTGTTTTTT.

This clone was seen more than once but under ten times. The chain links TRBV18 to TRBJ2-7, with unresolved D. Germline V gene lookup returns CDR1 KGHSH and CDR2 LQKENI. The CDR3 is 11 residues long. V gave up 6 bases and J gave up 3 bases, with 6 bases separating them. The CDR3 sequence is CASSSNYEQYF. DNA for the CDR3: TGTGCCAGCTCGTCAAACTACGAGCAGTACTTC. The full variable domain, rest sourced from reference TRBV18 and TRBJ2-7, is NAGVMQNPRHLVRRRGQEARLRCSPMKGHSHVYWYRQLPEEGLKFMVYLQKENIIDESGMPKERFSAEFPKEGPSILRIQQVVRGDSAAYFCASSSNYEQYFGPGTRLTVT.

As DNA, the CDR3 is TGTGCCAGCAGAAAGGGACAGGGAGGCGAGCAGTACTTC. Protein sequence: CASRKGQGGEQYF. The V call is TRBV7-2, the J call TRBJ2-7, with 9 bases matching TRBD1. CDR1 SGHTA and CDR2 FQGNSA come from the germline V gene. The CDR3 has 13 residues. The junction had 6 bases not matched to a gene; V was cut back by 6 bases and J by 6 bases. The complete variable domain, with remaining parts taken from reference TRBV7-2 and TRBJ2-7, reads GAGVSQSPSNKVTEKGKDVELRCDPISGHTALYWYRQSLGQGLEFLIYFQGNSAPDKSGLPSDRFSAERTGGSVSTLTIQRTQQEDSAVYLCASRKGQGGEQYFGPGTRLTVT.

In this sample, this clone turned up a few times. The rearrangement uses TRBV6-1 and TRBJ2-5; TRBD2 aligns across 12 bases. The CDR3 runs to 15 residues. Trimming took 7 bases from V and 4 from J; bases not matched to a gene: 7. Germline CDR1 and CDR2: MNHNS and SASEGT. The CDR3 is CASKRLAGGGETQYF. CDR3 bases: TGTGCCAGCAAGCGGCTAGCGGGAGGGGGAGAGACCCAGTACTTC.

V gene TRBV18 combines with J gene TRBJ2-5; 8 nucleotides agree with TRBD2. The CDR3 sequence is 15 residues long. The trim removed 1 base at V and 4 bases at J, leaving 5 bases unmatched. Germline lookup yields CDR1 KGHSH and CDR2 LQKENI. The DNA of the CDR3 is TGTGCCAGCTCACCACTCGGGGGGGCGTCAGAGACCCAGTACTTC. Translated, it gives CASSPLGGASETQYF.

The V gene is TRBV14, the J gene TRBJ2-2; D ambiguous. Per germline, CDR1 SGHDN and CDR2 FVKESK. There are 15 residues in the CDR3. The germline V and J ends were trimmed by 4 bases and 0 bases, with 9 bases remaining between them. The CDR3 here is CASSPHPPNTGELFF. In DNA, the CDR3 is TGTGCCAGCAGCCCCCACCCCCCGAACACCGGGGAGCTGTTTTTT.

The J gene is TRBJ1-1, the V gene TRBV12-5; D is undetermined. Trimming removed 1 base from V and 4 bases from J, with 10 bases in between. The CDR3 length is 14 residues. Germline V gives CDR1 LGHNT, CDR2 FRNRAP. The CDR3 reads CASGLGRIATEAFF. CDR3 in DNA: TGTGCTAGTGGTTTGGGACGGATTGCCACTGAAGCTTTCTTT.

V is TRBV10-1 and J is TRBJ2-7; D possibly uses TRBD1 or TRBD2 (6 bases each). Germline V gene data show CDR1 as WNHNN and CDR2 as SYGVQD (reference sequence). CDR3 length: 14 residues. V was trimmed by 4 bases and J by 3 bases, leaving 13 bases between them. CDR3 region: CASSVDGGGYEQYF. In DNA, the CDR3 is TGCGCCAGCAGTGTTGACGGGGGCGGCTACGAGCAGTACTTC.

The table lists this clone with a few counts. The V gene is TRBV30, the J gene TRBJ1-6; 10 bases are shared with TRBD1. The CDR3 consists of 13 residues. The V gene end was trimmed by 5 bases and the J gene end by 7 bases; junction bases not matched to a gene: 2. CDR1 is GTSNPN and CDR2 is SVGIG in the germline V gene (reference sequence). This CDR3 is CAWEDRGNSPLHF. For the CDR3, the DNA is TGTGCCTGGGAGGACAGGGGGAATTCACCCCTCCACTTT.

This clone was recorded a few times. The chain uses TRBV7-2 and TRBJ1-5; 7 positions agree with TRBD1. The CDR3 has 15 amino acids. Germline-derived CDR1 and CDR2 are SGHTA and FQGNSA. V lost 3 bases and J lost 6; bases outside the gene matches: 8. This CDR3 is CASSFSTGVPQPQHF. CDR3 bases: TGTGCCAGCAGCTTCAGTACAGGGGTTCCTCAGCCCCAGCATTTT.

This sequence joins TRBV7-9 and TRBJ2-7, with D unresolved. The germline V gene has CDR1 SEHNR and CDR2 FQNEAQ (reference sequence). The CDR3 has 11 residues. The germline V and J ends were trimmed by 2 bases and 5 bases, with 4 bases remaining between them. In nucleotides, the CDR3 is TGTGCCAGCAGCTTAACCGACGAGCAGTACTTC. Residues: CASSLTDEQYF.

The chain carries TRBV19 and TRBJ2-7, with TRBD1 as a possible D gene (8 bases). Germline V lookup: CDR1 LNHDA, CDR2 SQIVND (reference sequence). The CDR3 consists of 14 residues. V lost 5 bases and J 6 bases, leaving 17 bases between the germline ends. CDR3 protein: CASSSGQGGSEQYF. The CDR3 DNA reads as TGTGCCAGTAGTTCCGGACAGGGAGGGAGCGAGCAGTACTTC.

This sequence joins TRBV9 and TRBJ2-3, with a tentative D call TRBD2 (6 bases). The CDR3 has 14 residues. CDR1 and CDR2 (germline): SGDLS, YYNGEE. V was shortened by 4 bases and J by 2 bases, with 11 bases between the two germline ends. In DNA form, the CDR3 reads TGTGCCAGCAGCCCCCGGGGGTTCACAGATACGCAGTATTTT. Its translation is CASSPRGFTDTQYF. The full variable domain, in which reference TRBV9 and TRBJ2-3 provide the parts outside the CDR3, is DSGVTQTPKHLITATGQRVTLRCSPRSGDLSVYWYQQSLDQGLQFLIQYYNGEERAKGNILERFSAQQFPDLHSELNLSSLELGDSALYFCASSPRGFTDTQYFGPGTRLTVL.

This clone is a singleton in its sample. This chain links TRBV5-4 with TRBJ2-5; D is unresolved. The germline V gene has CDR1 SGHNT and CDR2 YYREEE (reference sequence). The CDR3 covers 14 residues. V lost 1 base, J lost 3 bases, and 10 bases lay in between. CDR3 sequence: CASSLSSEEETQYF. CDR3 in DNA: TGTGCCAGCAGCTTGTCGTCTGAAGAAGAGACCCAGTACTTC.

The gene calls are TRBV27 and TRBJ2-3; 10 positions match TRBD2. Germline V gene lookup returns CDR1 MNHEY and CDR2 SMNVEV (reference sequence). The CDR3 is 14 amino acids. V was pared by 5 bases and J by 6 bases, with 5 bases of the junction left unmatched. The CDR3 DNA reads as TGTGCCAGCAGTCCAAGCGGGAGGGGGGATACGCAGTATTTT. Translated: CASSPSGRGDTQYF.

This chain joins TRBV7-3 and TRBJ2-6, with D uncertain. Trimming removed 4 bases from V and 1 base from J, with 5 bases in between. This CDR3 contains 14 residues. The germline CDR1 and CDR2 sequences are SGHTA and FQGTGA. The chain's CDR3 is CASSYVSGANVLTF. CDR3 DNA sequence: TGTGCCAGCAGCTACGTATCTGGGGCCAACGTCCTGACTTTC. Based on the CDR3 plus reference TRBV7-3 and TRBJ2-6, the full variable domain is GAGVSQTPSNKVTEKGKYVELRCDPISGHTALYWYRQSLGQGPEFLIYFQGTGAADDSGLPNDRFFAVRPEGSVSTLKIQRTERGDSAVYLCASSYVSGANVLTFGAGSRLTVL.

The CDR3 here is CASSLSNGQGREQYF. The CDR3 DNA is TGCGCCAGCAGCCTAAGTAACGGACAGGGTCGCGAGCAGTACTTC. The V and J genes are TRBV5-1 and TRBJ2-7; 8 positions agree with TRBD1. V lost 4 bases to trimming and J lost 6 bases; unmatched junction nucleotides: 12. The CDR3 has 15 amino acids. Per germline, CDR1 SGHRS and CDR2 YFSETQ. Full variable domain (rest looked up from reference TRBV5-1 and TRBJ2-7): KAGVTQTPRYLIKTRGQQVTLSCSPISGHRSVSWYQQTPGQGLQFLFEYFSETQRNKGNFPGRFSGRQFSNSRSEMNVSTLELGDSALYLCASSLSNGQGREQYFGPGTRLTVT.

The chain combines TRBV6-6 with TRBJ2-7, with no clear D. From germline, CDR1 is MNHNY and CDR2 SVGAGI (reference sequence). The V gene lost 2 bases and the J gene lost 6 bases, with 20 bases spanning the gap. The CDR3 loop spans 16 amino acids. The CDR3 DNA is TGTGCCAGCAGTTACCCGTCTGGCAGTGGACCCTCCGAGCAGTACTTC. It codes for CASSYPSGSGPSEQYF.

The rearrangement joins TRBV19 to TRBJ2-2; 8 bases align to TRBD2. The CDR3 totals 15 residues. Looked up from germline, CDR1 is LNHDA and CDR2 is SQIVND (reference sequence). J lost 3 bases, V lost 6 bases, and 6 bases had no gene match. The CDR3 loop reads CASRISGSDTGELFF. The CDR3 DNA reads as TGTGCCAGTAGAATAAGCGGGAGTGACACCGGGGAGCTGTTTTTT.

This clone appeared a few times. This rearrangement joins TRBV27 to TRBJ2-5; TRBD2 matches 12 bases. There are 15 residues in the CDR3. V dropped 1 base and J dropped 13; count of bases not matched to a gene: 10. The germline gives CDR1 MNHEY, CDR2 SMNVEV (reference sequence). CDR3 nucleotides: TGTGCCAGCAGTTTATATACGACTAGCGGGGGACCTCGGTACTTC. It yields the protein CASSLYTTSGGPRYF.

The chain has TRBV19 and TRBJ2-7; 8 bases agree with TRBD1. CDR1 and CDR2 from the germline V gene are LNHDA and SQIVND (reference sequence). The ends lost 3 bases at V and 1 base at J; junction bases unmatched: 5. CDR3 length equals 15 residues. The CDR3 spells CASSIQGAGSYEQYF. The CDR3 nucleotides read TGTGCCAGTAGTATTCAGGGGGCAGGATCCTACGAGCAGTACTTC.

V is TRBV6-1 and J is TRBJ2-7; 13 positions agree with TRBD2. Germline V gene lookup returns CDR1 MNHNS and CDR2 SASEGT. This CDR3 spans 14 amino acids. V trimming: 6 bases; J trimming: 6 bases; junction bases outside the gene matches: 5. The CDR3 sequence: CASRKLAGGSEQYF. The CDR3 bases are TGTGCCAGCAGAAAACTAGCGGGAGGGTCCGAGCAGTACTTC.

The chain has TRBV4-1 and TRBJ2-1, with 13 bases identical to TRBD2. The length of the CDR3 is 17 residues. Per germline, CDR1 MGHRA and CDR2 YSYEKL. Losses at the gene ends were 1 base for V and 7 bases for J; bases not matched to a gene: 7. The CDR3 DNA follows: TGCGCCAGCAGCCAAGGACTAGCGGGGGGACCAACGAATGAGCAGTTCTTC. Protein: CASSQGLAGGPTNEQFF.

The CDR3 loop is CASSVTGTSDGYTF. The CDR3 region has the DNA TGTGCCAGCAGCGTAACTGGGACATCAGATGGCTACACCTTC. V and J are TRBV7-8 and TRBJ1-2, with TRBD1 as a possible D gene (6 bases). This CDR3 is 14 amino acids long. The germline V gene has CDR1 SGHVS and CDR2 FQNEAQ. V lost 5 bases and J lost 6, with 16 bases in between. The full variable domain, with the rest looked up from reference TRBV7-8 and TRBJ1-2, is GAGVSQSPRYKVAKRGQDVALRCDPISGHVSLFWYQQALGQGPEFLTYFQNEAQLDKSGLPSDRFFAERPEGSVSTLKIQRTQQEDSAVYLCASSVTGTSDGYTFGSGTRLTVV.

The CDR3 coding sequence is TGTGCCAGCAGTCCTCTATTGCCCGGGGAGACCCAGTACTTC. Translated, it gives CASSPLLPGETQYF. This rearrangement joins TRBV27 to TRBJ2-5; no clear D. The germline gives CDR1 MNHEY, CDR2 SMNVEV (reference sequence). The CDR3 has 14 amino acids. V was clipped by 5 bases and J by 5 bases, with 15 bases between them.

This clone was counted only a few times. The sample contains more than one DNA sequence encoding this CDR3. This CDR3 is CSVVTGNTEAFF. The CDR3 coding sequence is TGCAGCGTTGTGACTGGGAACACTGAAGCTTTCTTT. This rearrangement joins TRBV29-1 to TRBJ1-1, with no clear D. This CDR3 has 12 residues. The V end lost 4 bases, the J end lost 1 base, and 7 bases lay between the germline ends. CDR1 and CDR2 (germline): SQVTM, ANQGSEA.

This clone was recorded only once. The V and J genes are TRBV6-6 and TRBJ2-5; no clear D gene. CDR1 MNHNY and CDR2 SVGAGI come from the germline V gene (reference sequence). V was cut by 0 bases and J by 0 bases, with 5 bases left in between. CDR3 length equals 14 residues. The CDR3 region has the DNA TGTGCCAGCAGTTACTCGGGGTACCAAGAGACCCAGTACTTC. Translating it yields CASSYSGYQETQYF.

The V gene is TRBV6-1, the J gene TRBJ2-1; 8 nucleotides line up with TRBD1. The CDR3 is 13 residues long. Germline CDR1 MNHNS, CDR2 SASEGT. V was clipped by 6 bases and J by 8 bases; unmatched bases: 6. Here the CDR3 reads CASRGQVGDEQFF. In nucleotides, the CDR3 is TGTGCCAGCAGGGGACAGGTCGGCGATGAGCAGTTCTTC.

The rearrangement links TRBV6-4 to TRBJ1-6, with 7 bases matching TRBD1. The length of the CDR3 is 13 residues. Germline-derived CDR1 and CDR2 are MRHNA and SNTAGT. The junction had 1 base not matched to a gene; V was cut back by 5 bases and J by 6 bases. The CDR3 DNA sequence: TGTGCCAGCAGTAGGGACAGTAATTCACCCCTCCACTTT. Protein: CASSRDSNSPLHF.

V usage is TRBV6-1 and J usage is TRBJ1-6, with D perhaps TRBD1 (6 bases). The CDR3 contains 16 residues. Germline CDR1 is MNHNS and CDR2 is SASEGT. V lost 1 base and J lost 9, with 16 bases in between. The DNA for the CDR3 is TGTGCCAGCAGTGAAGAGGGTGGGGGGCCTCGTTCACCCCTCCACTTT. This gives the protein CASSEEGGGPRSPLHF.